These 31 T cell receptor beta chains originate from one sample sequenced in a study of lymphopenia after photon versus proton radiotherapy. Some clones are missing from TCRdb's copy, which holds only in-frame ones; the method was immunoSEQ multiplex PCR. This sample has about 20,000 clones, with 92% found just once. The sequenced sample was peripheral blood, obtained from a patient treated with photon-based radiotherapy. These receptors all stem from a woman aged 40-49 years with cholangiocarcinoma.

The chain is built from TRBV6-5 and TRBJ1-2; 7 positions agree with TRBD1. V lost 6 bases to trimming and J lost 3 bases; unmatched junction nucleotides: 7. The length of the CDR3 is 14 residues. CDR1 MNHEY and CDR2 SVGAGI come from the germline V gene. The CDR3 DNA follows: TGTGCCAGCAGACCACCCGGGACAGACTATGGCTACACCTTC. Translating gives CASRPPGTDYGYTF.

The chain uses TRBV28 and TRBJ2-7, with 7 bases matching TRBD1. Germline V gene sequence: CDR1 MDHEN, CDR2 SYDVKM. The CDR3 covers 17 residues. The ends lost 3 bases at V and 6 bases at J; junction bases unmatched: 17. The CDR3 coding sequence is TGTGCCAGCAGTTTTCCCTGGGACAGCGGACTTAAGGGCGAGCAGTACTTC. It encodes CASSFPWDSGLKGEQYF.

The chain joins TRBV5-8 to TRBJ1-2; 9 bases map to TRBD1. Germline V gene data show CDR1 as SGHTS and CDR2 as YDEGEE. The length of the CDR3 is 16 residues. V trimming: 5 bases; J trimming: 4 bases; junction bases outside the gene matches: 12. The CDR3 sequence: CASSTGGTGTPYGYTF. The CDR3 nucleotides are TGTGCCAGCAGTACTGGAGGGACAGGGACTCCCTATGGCTACACCTTC.

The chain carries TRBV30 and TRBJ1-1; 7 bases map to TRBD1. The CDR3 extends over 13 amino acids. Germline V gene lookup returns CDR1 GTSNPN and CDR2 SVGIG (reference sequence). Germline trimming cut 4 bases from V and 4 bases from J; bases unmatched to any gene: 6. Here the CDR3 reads CAWKISGGTEAFF. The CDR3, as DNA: TGTGCCTGGAAAATTTCAGGGGGCACTGAAGCTTTCTTT.

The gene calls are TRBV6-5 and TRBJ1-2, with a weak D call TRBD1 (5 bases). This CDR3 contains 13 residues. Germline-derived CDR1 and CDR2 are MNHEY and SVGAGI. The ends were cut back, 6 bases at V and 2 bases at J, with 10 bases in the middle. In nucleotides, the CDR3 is TGTGCCAGCAGCCTGGGGACGAACTATGGCTACACCTTC. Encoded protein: CASSLGTNYGYTF.

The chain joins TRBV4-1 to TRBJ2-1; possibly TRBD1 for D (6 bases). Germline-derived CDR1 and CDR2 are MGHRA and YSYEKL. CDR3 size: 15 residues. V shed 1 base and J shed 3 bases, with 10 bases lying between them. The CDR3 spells CASSQGAGVYNEQFF. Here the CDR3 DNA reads TGCGCCAGCAGCCAAGGGGCAGGGGTCTACAATGAGCAGTTCTTC.

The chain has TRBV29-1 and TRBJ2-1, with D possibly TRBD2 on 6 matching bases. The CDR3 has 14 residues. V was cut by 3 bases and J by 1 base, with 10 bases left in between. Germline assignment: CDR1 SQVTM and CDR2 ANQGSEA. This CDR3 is CSVDTSGSYNEQFF. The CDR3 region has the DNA TGCAGCGTTGACACCAGCGGGTCCTACAATGAGCAGTTCTTC.

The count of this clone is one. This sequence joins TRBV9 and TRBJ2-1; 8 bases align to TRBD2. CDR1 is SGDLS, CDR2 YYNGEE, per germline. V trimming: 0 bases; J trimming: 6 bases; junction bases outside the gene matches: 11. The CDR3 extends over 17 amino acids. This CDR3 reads CASSVGVGAGAVNEQFF. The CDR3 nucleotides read TGTGCCAGCAGCGTAGGTGTGGGAGCGGGAGCGGTCAATGAGCAGTTCTTC.

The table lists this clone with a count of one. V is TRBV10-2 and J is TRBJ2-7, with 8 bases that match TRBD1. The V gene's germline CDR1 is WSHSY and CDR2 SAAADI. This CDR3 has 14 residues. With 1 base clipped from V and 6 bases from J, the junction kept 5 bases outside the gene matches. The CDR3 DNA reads TGCGCCAGCAGTGAGTTGGGACAGGAAGGCGAGCAGTACTTC. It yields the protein CASSELGQEGEQYF.

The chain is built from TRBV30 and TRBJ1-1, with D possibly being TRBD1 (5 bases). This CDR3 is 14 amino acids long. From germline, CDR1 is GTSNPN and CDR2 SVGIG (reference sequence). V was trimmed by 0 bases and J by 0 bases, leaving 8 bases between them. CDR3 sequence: CAWSVDSLNTEAFF. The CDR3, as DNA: TGTGCCTGGAGTGTCGACAGCTTGAACACTGAAGCTTTCTTT. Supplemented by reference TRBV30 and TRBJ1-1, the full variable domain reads SQTIHQWPATLVQPVGSPLSLECTVEGTSNPNLYWYRQAAGRGLQLLFYSVGIGQISSEVPQNLSASRPQDRQFILSSKKLLLSDSGFYLCAWSVDSLNTEAFFGQGTRLTVV.

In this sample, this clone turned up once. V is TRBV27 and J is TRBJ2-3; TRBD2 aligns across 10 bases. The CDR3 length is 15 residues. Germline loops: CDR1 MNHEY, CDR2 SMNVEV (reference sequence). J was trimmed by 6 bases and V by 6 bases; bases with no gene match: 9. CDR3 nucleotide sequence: TGTGCCAGCAGCCCCGGAACAGCGGGGGGGGATACGCAGTATTTT. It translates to CASSPGTAGGDTQYF.

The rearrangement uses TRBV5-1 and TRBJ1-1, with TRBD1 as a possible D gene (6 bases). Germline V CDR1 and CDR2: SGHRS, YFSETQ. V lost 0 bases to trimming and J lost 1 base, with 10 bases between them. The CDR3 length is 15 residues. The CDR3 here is CASSLGTVRNTEAFF. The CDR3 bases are TGCGCCAGCAGCTTGGGGACAGTGAGGAACACTGAAGCTTTCTTT.

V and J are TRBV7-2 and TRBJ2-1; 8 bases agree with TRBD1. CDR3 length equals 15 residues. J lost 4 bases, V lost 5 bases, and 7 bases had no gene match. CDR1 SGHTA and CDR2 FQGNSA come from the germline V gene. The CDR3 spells CASSPGTGRYNEQFF. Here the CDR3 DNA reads TGTGCCAGCAGCCCCGGGACAGGCCGTTACAATGAGCAGTTCTTC.

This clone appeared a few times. Here the CDR3 DNA reads TGTGCCAGCAGCCCGATCGGGACTCCAGACGAGCAGTTCTTC. This codes for CASSPIGTPDEQFF. The V and J genes are TRBV4-2 and TRBJ2-1; a weak D match, TRBD2 (6 bases). V was pared by 4 bases and J by 10 bases, with 17 bases between. Germline CDR1 and CDR2: LGHNA and YNFKEQ. This CDR3 spans 14 amino acids.

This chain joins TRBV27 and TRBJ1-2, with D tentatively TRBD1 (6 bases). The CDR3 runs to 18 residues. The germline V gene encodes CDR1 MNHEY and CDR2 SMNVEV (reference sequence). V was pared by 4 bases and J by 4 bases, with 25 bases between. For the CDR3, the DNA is TGTGCCAGCAGTTCAGGACAGCACCTAACGATCAACTCCTATGGCTACACCTTC. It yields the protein CASSSGQHLTINSYGYTF.

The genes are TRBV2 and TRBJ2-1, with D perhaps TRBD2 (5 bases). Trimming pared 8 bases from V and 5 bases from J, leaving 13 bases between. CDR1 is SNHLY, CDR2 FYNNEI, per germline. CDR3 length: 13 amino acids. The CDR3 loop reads CASSQDSHNEQFF. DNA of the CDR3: TGTGCCAGCTCCCAGGACTCACACAATGAGCAGTTCTTC.

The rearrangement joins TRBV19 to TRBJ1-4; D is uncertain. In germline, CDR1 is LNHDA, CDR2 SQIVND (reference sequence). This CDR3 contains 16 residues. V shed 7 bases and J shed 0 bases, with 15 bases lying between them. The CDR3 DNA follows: TGTGCCAGTAAAAGTGAGATGGGCGCAACTAATGAAAAACTGTTTTTT. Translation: CASKSEMGATNEKLFF.

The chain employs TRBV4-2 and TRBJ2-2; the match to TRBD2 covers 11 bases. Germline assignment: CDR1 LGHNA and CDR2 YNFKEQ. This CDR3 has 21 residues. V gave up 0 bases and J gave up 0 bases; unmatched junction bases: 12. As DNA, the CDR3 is TGTGCCAGCAGCCAAGATATAGGGGGACTAGCGGAGACCCCGAACACCGGGGAGCTGTTTTTT. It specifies CASSQDIGGLAETPNTGELFF.

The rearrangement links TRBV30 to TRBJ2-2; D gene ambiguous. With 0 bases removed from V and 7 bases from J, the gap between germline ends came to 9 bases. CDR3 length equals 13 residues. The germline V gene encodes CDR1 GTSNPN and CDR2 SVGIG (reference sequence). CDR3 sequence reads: CAWSVSRFGELFF. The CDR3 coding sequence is TGTGCCTGGAGTGTAAGCAGGTTCGGGGAGCTGTTTTTT.

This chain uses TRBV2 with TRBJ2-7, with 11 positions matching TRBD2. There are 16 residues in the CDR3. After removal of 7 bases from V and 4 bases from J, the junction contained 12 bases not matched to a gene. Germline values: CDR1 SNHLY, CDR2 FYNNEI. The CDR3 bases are TGTGCCAGCACTCTACTAGCGGGAGCCGGTAGTTACGAGCAGTACTTC. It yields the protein CASTLLAGAGSYEQYF.

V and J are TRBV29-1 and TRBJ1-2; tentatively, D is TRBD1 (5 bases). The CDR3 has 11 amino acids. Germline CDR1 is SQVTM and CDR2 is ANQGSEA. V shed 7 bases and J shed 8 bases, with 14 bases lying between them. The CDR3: CSANQGAGYTF. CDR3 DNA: TGCAGCGCAAACCAGGGTGCCGGCTACACCTTC.

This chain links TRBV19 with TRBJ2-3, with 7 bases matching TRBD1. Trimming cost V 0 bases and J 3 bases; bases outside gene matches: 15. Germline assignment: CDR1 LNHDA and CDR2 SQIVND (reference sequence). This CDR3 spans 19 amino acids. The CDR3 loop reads CASSIDPTFSGTVTDTQYF. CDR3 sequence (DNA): TGTGCCAGTAGTATAGATCCGACCTTCTCCGGGACAGTAACAGATACGCAGTATTTT.

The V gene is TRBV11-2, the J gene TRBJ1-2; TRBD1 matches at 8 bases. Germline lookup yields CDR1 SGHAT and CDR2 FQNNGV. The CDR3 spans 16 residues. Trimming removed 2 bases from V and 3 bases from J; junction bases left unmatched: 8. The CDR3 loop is CASSLSQGAVDYGYTF. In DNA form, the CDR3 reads TGTGCCAGCAGCTTATCGCAGGGGGCGGTGGACTATGGCTACACCTTC.

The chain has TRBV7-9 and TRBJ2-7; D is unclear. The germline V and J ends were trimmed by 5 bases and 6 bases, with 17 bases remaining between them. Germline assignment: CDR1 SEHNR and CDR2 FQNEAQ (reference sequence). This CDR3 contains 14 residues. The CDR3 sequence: CASSNDPGRVEQYF. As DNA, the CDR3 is TGTGCCAGCAGCAATGACCCGGGTAGGGTCGAGCAGTACTTC.

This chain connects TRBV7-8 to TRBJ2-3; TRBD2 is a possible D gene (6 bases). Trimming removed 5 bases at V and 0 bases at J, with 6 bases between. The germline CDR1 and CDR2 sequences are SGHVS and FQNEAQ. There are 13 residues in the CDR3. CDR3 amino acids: CASSSGSTDTQYF. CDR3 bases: TGTGCCAGCAGCAGCGGGAGCACAGATACGCAGTATTTT.

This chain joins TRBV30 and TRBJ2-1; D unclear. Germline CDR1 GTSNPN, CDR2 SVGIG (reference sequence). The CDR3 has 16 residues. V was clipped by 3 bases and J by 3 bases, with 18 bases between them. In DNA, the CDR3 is TGTGCCTGGAGAACTAAATTGGGTCTATTCTACAATGAGCAGTTCTTC. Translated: CAWRTKLGLFYNEQFF.

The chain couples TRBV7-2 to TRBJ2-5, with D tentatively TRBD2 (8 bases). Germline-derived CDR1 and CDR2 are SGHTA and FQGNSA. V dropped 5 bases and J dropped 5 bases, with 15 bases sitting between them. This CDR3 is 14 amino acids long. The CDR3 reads CASSPGGTAETQYF. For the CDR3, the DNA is TGTGCCAGCAGCCCGGGAGGGACAGCGGAGACCCAGTACTTC.

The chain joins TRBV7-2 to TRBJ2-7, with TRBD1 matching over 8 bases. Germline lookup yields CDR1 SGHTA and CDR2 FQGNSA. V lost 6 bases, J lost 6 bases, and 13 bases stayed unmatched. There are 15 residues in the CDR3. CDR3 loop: CASSFTDRERTEQYF. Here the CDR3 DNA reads TGTGCCAGCAGTTTCACGGACAGGGAGAGAACCGAGCAGTACTTC.

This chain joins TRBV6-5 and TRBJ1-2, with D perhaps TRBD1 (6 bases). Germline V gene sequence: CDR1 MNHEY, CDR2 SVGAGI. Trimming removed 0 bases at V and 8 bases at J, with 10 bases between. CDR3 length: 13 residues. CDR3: CASSYSGAWGYTF. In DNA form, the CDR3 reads TGTGCCAGCAGTTACTCGGGGGCTTGGGGCTACACCTTC.

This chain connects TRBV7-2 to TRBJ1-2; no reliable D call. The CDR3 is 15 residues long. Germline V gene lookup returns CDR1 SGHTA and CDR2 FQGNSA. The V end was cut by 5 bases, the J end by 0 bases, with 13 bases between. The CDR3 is CASSPGPAPNYGYTF. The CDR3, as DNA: TGTGCCAGCAGCCCTGGACCGGCGCCTAACTATGGCTACACCTTC.

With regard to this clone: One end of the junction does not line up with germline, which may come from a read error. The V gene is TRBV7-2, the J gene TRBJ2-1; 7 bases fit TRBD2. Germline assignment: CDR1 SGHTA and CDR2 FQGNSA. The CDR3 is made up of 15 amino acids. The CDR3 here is CASSLAVSTYNEQFF. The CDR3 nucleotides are TGTGCCAGCAGCCTAGCGGTATCAACCTACAATGAGCAGTTCTTC.